This T cell receptor (beta chain) came from a study of T cell repertoires in cytomegalovirus infection. Each CDR3 protein is one row after TCRdb ran MiXCR on the reads. The table shows 450,000 to 650,000 distinct CDR3 sequences, with roughly 29% occurring only once. In germline, CDR1 is SGHVS, CDR2 FQNEAQ. This CDR3 is 14 amino acids long. Trimming took 6 bases from V and 0 from J, leaving 10 bases between them. This clonotype was observed at least ten times. This chain connects TRBV7-8 to TRBJ2-3, with D uncertain. The TCR comes from a human donor in good health (CMV status not recorded). Some clones in this sample may be carry-over from other donors' samples. Specimen: PBMCs. CDR3 sequence reads: CASRLTLSTDTQYF. In DNA, the CDR3 is TGTGCCAGCAGACTTACACTCAGCACAGATACGCAGTATTTT.